These T cell receptor beta chains were read from a single sample in a study of neurological immune-mediated disorders. TCRdb reprocessed the 5' RACE reads via MiXCR and lists one record per CDR3 protein. The table records roughly 71,000 distinct CDR3 sequences, around 3.9% of them present only once. Material for sequencing was PBMCs. Receptors originate from a man between 25 and 39 years old with multiple sclerosis. Both conserved end residues are part of each CDR3. A D gene is named only where the DNA matches it firmly. Only part of the rows carry a size: once, few, many, or a class if the clone is expanded.

J	D	V	size	DNA	CDR3
TRBJ1-1	TRBD1	TRBV12-3/TRBV12-4	few	TGTGCCAGCAACAGTATGGGACAGGGGTTTTCTGAAGCTTTCTTT	CASNSMGQGFSEAFF
TRBJ1-2	.	TRBV5-1	many	TGCGCCAGCAAGGTCGATGCGGATGGCTACACCTTC	CASKVDADGYTF
TRBJ2-5	.	TRBV28	many	TGTGCCATCCTGGGGGGGGCACTAGAGACCCAGTACTTC	CAILGGALETQYF
TRBJ2-5	.	TRBV5-6	many	TGTGCCAGCAGCTTCTTTTCAGGACAAGAGACCCAGTACTTC	CASSFFSGQETQYF
TRBJ2-7	TRBD1	TRBV25-1	many	TGTGCCAGCAGTGGTAGGACAGGGGCCTACGAGCAGTACTTC	CASSGRTGAYEQYF
TRBJ2-3	TRBD1	TRBV7-8	many	TGTGCCAGCAGCTTCCACCAGGGGGGCACAGATACGCAGTATTTT	CASSFHQGGTDTQYF
TRBJ2-1	.	TRBV10-1	few	TGCGCCAGCAGTGAGTGGACAGAAGGGGAGCAGTTCTTC	CASSEWTEGEQFF
TRBJ2-3	TRBD2	TRBV20-1	many	TGCAGTGCTGCAGGGGCGGGGGGCTCAGCAGATACGCAGTATTTT	CSAAGAGGSADTQYF
TRBJ1-1	.	TRBV5-4	many	TGTGCCAGCAGCCTACTGACGGTTATGAACACTGAAGCTTTCTTT	CASSLLTVMNTEAFF
TRBJ1-5	.	TRBV5-1	.	TGCGCCAGCAGCATCCCAGTTATAGGCAAGTCGGCGGTGGGCAATCAGCCCCAGCATTTT	CASSIPVIGKSAVGNQPQHF
TRBJ1-1	.	TRBV5-1	many	TGCGCCAGCCATAATACCGAAGGGGCTGATGAAGCTTTCTTT	CASHNTEGADEAFF
TRBJ2-5	TRBD1	TRBV29-1	many	TGCAGTTTTACCCCAGGACAGGGATGGGAGACCCAGTACTTC	CSFTPGQGWETQYF
TRBJ1-2	.	TRBV25-1	many	TGTGCCAGCAGTGACCCCCAGGGGAGGAATGGCTACACCTTC	CASSDPQGRNGYTF
TRBJ2-5	.	TRBV14	many	TGTGCCAGCAGCCCAGGGGCATATCAAGAGACCCAGTACTTC	CASSPGAYQETQYF
TRBJ1-2	.	TRBV6-6	.	TGTGCCAGCAGTTACTCGGGGGGAAGATTAGGCTACACCTTC	CASSYSGGRLGYTF
TRBJ1-5	.	TRBV3-1	many	TGTGCCAGCAGCCAAGATAGGGATCAGCCCCAGCATTTT	CASSQDRDQPQHF
TRBJ2-2	.	TRBV20-1	many	TGCAGTGCTAGAGGCCCGAACACCGGGGAGCTGTTTTTT	CSARGPNTGELFF
TRBJ1-5	TRBD1	TRBV5-1	many	TGCGCCAGCAGCTTGGAAGGACAGGGGGCAGGAGGTCAGCCCCAGCATTTT	CASSLEGQGAGGQPQHF
TRBJ2-5	TRBD1	TRBV3-1	many	TGTGCCAGCAGCCAAAAGGGGACAGAAGAGACCCAGTACTTC	CASSQKGTEETQYF